This section outlines one TCR beta chain sequence together with its context. Its antigen is unidentified. Libraries were prepared by immunoSEQ multiplex PCR; TCRdb keeps only in-frame clonotypes and omits some of them. The sample consists of some 180,000 clones, about 93% of them appearing once. The data were obtained in a study of T cell responses to AZD1222 COVID-19 vaccine. Study findings and constraints: The repertoires were collected only after the peak T cell response. Donors skewed white British and female; clonal diversity was possibly underestimated.

Germline V lookup: CDR1 LNHDA, CDR2 SQIVND (reference sequence). The junction had 7 bases not matched to a gene; V was cut back by 3 bases and J by 0 bases. The CDR3 covers 16 residues. The rearrangement links TRBV19 to TRBJ2-5; TRBD2 agrees at 7 bases. The input for sequencing was peripheral blood, taken 28 days after the second AZD1222 dose. The TCR comes from an adult who received the AZD1222 COVID-19 vaccine. CDR3 nucleotides: TGTGCCAGTAGTATTTGGGGGGGGACCAACCAAGAGACCCAGTACTTC. It encodes CASSIWGGTNQETQYF.